This T cell receptor (beta chain) was recovered during a study of technical replicates of blood from several donors. Sequencing used immunoSEQ multiplex PCR; TCRdb keeps in-frame clones, though not all of them. The sample has tens of thousands of clones, roughly 92% seen once. The CDR3 is 15 amino acids. Looked up from germline, CDR1 is MGHDK and CDR2 is SYGVNS. V shed 5 bases, J shed 8 bases, and the junction held 8 bases outside the gene matches. This sequence joins TRBV25-1 and TRBJ2-4; 11 bases fit TRBD2. Material for sequencing was T cells isolated from PBMCs. This clonotype originated in a human donor in good health. CDR3 region: CASSKTSGSRDIQYF. Here the CDR3 DNA reads TGTGCCAGCAGTAAAACTAGCGGGAGTAGGGACATTCAGTACTTC.